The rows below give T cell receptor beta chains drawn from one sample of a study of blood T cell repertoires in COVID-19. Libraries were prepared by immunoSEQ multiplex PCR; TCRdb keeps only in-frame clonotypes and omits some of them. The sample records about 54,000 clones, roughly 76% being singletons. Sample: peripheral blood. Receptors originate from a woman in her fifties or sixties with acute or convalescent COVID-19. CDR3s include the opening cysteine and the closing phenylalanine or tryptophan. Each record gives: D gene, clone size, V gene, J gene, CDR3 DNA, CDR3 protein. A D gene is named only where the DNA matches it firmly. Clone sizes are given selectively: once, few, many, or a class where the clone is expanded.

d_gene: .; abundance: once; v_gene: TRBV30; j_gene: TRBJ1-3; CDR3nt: TGTGCCTGGAGGGGGACTTACTCTGGAAACACCATATATTTT; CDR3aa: CAWRGTYSGNTIYF
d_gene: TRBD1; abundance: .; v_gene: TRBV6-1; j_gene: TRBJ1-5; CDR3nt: TGTGCCAGCAGTGAAGCGGGCAGGGGGTTCAATCAGCCCCAGCATTTT; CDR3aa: CASSEAGRGFNQPQHF
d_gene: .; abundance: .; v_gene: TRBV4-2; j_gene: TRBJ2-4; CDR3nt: TGTGCCAGCAGCCAAGTCTTACGATCGGGGGGCGACATTCAGTACTTC; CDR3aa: CASSQVLRSGGDIQYF
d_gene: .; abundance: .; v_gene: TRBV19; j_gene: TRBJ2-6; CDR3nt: TGTGCCAGTAATCCGGGTCAACTCTCTGGGGCCAACGTCCTGACTTTC; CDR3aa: CASNPGQLSGANVLTF
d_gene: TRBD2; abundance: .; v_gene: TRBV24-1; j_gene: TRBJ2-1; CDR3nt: TGTGCCACCAGTGATTTGTCGGGGGGTTCCTACAATGAGCAGTTCTTC; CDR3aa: CATSDLSGGSYNEQFF
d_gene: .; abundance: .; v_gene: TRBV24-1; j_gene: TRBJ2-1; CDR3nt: TGTGCCACCAGTGAGAGTAGCAGCTCCTACAATGAGCAGTTCTTC; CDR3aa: CATSESSSSYNEQFF
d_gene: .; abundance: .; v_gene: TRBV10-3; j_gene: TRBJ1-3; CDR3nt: TGTGCCATCAGTGTCTTAGTCTCCTCCATTGCTGGAAACACCATATATTTT; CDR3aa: CAISVLVSSIAGNTIYF
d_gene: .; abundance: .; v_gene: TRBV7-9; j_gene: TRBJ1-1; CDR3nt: TGTGCCAGCAGAAATGAGGGGAACACTGAAGCTTTCTTT; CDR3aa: CASRNEGNTEAFF
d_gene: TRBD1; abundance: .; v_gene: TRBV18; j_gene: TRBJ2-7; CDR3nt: TGTGCCAGCTCACCCTCCAGGGGGAGCTCCTACGAGCAGTACTTC; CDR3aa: CASSPSRGSSYEQYF
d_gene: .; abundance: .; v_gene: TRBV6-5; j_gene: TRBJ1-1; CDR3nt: TGTGCCAGTTCCCGGGACACAAGGTTGGCTTTCTTT; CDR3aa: CASSRDTRLAFF
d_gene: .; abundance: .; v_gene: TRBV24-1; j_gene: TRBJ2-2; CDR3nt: TGTGCCACCAGGCATCCGGGCACCGGGGAGCTGTTTTTT; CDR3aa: CATRHPGTGELFF
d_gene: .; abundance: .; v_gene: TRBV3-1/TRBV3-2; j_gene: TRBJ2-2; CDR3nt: TGTGCCAGCAGCCAAATGGCAGGGACCGGGGAGCTGTTTTTT; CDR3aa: CASSQMAGTGELFF
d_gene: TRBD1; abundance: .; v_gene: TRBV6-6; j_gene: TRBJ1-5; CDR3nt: TGTGCCAGCAGTTCCCGACAGGGGAATCAGCCCCAGCATTTT; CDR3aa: CASSSRQGNQPQHF
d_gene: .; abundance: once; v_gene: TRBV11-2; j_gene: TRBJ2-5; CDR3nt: TGTGCCAGCAGCTTAGGCAGGTCCGAGACCCAGTACTTC; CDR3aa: CASSLGRSETQYF
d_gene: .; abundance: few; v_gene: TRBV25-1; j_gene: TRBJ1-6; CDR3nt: TGTGCCAGCAGTGACCGGGGGAAGGGGAATTCACCCCTCCACTTT; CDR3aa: CASSDRGKGNSPLHF
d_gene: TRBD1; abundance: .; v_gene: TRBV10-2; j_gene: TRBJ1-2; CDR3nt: TGCGCCACCTCGGGGACAGGGCTAAGGGGCTACACCTTC; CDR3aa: CATSGTGLRGYTF
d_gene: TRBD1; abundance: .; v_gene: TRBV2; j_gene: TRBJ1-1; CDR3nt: TGTGCCAGCAGTGTGTTCAGGGGGAGCACTGAAGCTTTCTTT; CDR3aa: CASSVFRGSTEAFF
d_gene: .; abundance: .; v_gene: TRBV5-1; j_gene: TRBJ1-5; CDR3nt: TGCGCCAGCAGCTTGGACAGTGGGTCTGATCAGCCCCAGCATTTT; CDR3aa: CASSLDSGSDQPQHF
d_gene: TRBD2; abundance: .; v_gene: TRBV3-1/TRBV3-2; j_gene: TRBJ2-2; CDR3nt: TGTGCCAGCACCCGGGGGGGGACCGGGGAGCTGTTTTTT; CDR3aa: CASTRGGTGELFF
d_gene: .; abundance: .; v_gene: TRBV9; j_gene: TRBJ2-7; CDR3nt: TGTGCCAGCAGCGCCCGAGTAGGGGGGGCCAACGAGCAGTACTTC; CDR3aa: CASSARVGGANEQYF
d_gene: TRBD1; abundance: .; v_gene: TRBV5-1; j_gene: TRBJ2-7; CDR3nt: TGCGCCAGCAGATCCGGGACAGGGCCCTACGAGCAGTACTTC; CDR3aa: CASRSGTGPYEQYF
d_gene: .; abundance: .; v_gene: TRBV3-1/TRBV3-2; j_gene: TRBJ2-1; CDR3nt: TGTGCCAGCAGCCAACTTAGCGGAGCCTCCTACAATGAGCAGTTCTTC; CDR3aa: CASSQLSGASYNEQFF
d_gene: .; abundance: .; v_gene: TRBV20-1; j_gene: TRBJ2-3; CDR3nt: TGCAGTGCTAGCACCCAGGGGGGGCAGTATTTT; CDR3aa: CSASTQGGQYF
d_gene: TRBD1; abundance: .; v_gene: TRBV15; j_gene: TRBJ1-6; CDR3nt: TGTGCCACCAGCAGAGGGACAGGCCTAAATTCACCCCTCCACTTT; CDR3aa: CATSRGTGLNSPLHF
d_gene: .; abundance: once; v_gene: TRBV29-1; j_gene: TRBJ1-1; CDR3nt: TGCAGCGTTGATAGGGGGGGCGCGGGCACTGAAGCTTTCTTT; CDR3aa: CSVDRGGAGTEAFF
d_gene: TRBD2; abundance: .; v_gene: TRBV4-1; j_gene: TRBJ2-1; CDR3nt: TGCGCCAGCAGCCAAGATCCACTAGCGGGCTCCTACAATGAGCAGTTCTTC; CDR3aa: CASSQDPLAGSYNEQFF
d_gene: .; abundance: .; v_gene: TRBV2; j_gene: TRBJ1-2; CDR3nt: TGTGCCAGCAGTGAGGCAGACTACTATGGCTACACCTTC; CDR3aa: CASSEADYYGYTF
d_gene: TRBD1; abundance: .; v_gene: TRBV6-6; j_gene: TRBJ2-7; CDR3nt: TGTGCCAGCAGTCAGTACCTTCCGGGACAGGGAAGTAAAAGTGACGAGCAGTACTTC; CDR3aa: CASSQYLPGQGSKSDEQYF
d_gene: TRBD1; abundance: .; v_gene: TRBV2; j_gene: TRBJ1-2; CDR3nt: TGTGCCAGCAGTGCCAAAGCGGCGACAGGGGGTTTGGACTATGGCTACACCTTC; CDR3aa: CASSAKAATGGLDYGYTF
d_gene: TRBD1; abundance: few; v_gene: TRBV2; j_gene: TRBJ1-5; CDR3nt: TGTGCCAGCAGTGAATCGGTAGGACAGGGTGCCCGCCAGGGGCCCCAGCATTTT; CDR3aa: CASSESVGQGARQGPQHF
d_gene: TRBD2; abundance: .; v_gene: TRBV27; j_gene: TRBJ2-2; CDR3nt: TGTGCCAGCAGTTTAGGCCCAGCGGGAGGGCCGACCGGGGAGCTGTTTTTT; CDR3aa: CASSLGPAGGPTGELFF
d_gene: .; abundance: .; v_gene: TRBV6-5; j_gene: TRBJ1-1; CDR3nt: TGTGCCAGCACCTCCCTGACAGTGAACACTGAAGCTTTCTTT; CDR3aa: CASTSLTVNTEAFF
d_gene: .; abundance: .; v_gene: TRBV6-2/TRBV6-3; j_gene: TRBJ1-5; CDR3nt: TGTGCCAGCAGTTACGGAACAGGGCAGGAGCCCCAGCATTTT; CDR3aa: CASSYGTGQEPQHF
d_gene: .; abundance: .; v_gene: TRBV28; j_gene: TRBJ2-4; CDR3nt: TGTGCCAGCAGCACCCCCCGGGAGAACGGCGCGGCCAAAAACATTCAGTACTTC; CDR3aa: CASSTPRENGAAKNIQYF
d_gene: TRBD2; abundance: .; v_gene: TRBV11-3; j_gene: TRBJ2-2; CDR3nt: TGTGCCAGCAGCGTGGGACTAGCGGGAGGTACCGGGGAGCTGTTTTTT; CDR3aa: CASSVGLAGGTGELFF
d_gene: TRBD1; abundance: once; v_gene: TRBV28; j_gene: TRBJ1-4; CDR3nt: TGTGCCAGCAGGGCAGGACAGGGGGCTAATGAAAAACTGTTTTTT; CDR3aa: CASRAGQGANEKLFF
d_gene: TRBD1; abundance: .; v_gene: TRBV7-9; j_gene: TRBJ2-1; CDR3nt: TGTGCCAGCAGCTCCGGGACAGGGAACAATGAGCAGTTCTTC; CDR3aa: CASSSGTGNNEQFF
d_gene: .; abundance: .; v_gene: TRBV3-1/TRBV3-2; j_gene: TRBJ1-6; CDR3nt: TGTGCCAGCAGCTCGGACAGAAATAATTCACCCCTCCACTTT; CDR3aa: CASSSDRNNSPLHF
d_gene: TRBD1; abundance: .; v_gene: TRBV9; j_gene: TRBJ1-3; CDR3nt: TGTGCCAGCAGCGACTCAATAGGGGACAGGGGGCTTCGGGTTACGTCTGGAAACACCATATATTTT; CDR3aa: CASSDSIGDRGLRVTSGNTIYF
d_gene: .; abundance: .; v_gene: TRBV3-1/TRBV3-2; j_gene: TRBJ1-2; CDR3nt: TGTGCCAGCAGCCTGGGACACGTCTATGGCTACACCTTC; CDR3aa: CASSLGHVYGYTF
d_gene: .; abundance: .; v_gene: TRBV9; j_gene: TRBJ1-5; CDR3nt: TGTGCCAGCAGCGTAGCCGGGTTGAGCAATCAGCCCCAGCATTTT; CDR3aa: CASSVAGLSNQPQHF
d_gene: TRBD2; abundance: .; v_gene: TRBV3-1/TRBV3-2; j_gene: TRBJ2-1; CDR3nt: TGTGCCAGCAGCCAAACTAGCGGTCTTTACAATGAGCAGTTCTTC; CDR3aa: CASSQTSGLYNEQFF
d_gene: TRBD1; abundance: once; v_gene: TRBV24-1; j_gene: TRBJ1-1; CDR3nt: TGTGCCACCAGGGGGACAGGGGAGGTTGAAGCTTTCTTT; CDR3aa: CATRGTGEVEAFF
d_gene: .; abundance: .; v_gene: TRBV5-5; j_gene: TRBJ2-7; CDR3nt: TGTGCCAGCAGCTTGCGGGGCGGGACCTACGAGCAGTACTTC; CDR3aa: CASSLRGGTYEQYF
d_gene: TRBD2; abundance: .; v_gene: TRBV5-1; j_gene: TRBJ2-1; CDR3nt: TGCGCCAGCACCTCCACAGGACTAGCGGGGGGGCAATCCAATGAGCAGTTCTTC; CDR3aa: CASTSTGLAGGQSNEQFF
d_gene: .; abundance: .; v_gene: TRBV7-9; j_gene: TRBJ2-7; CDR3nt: TGTGCCAGCAGCCCTTGGACCGCGACTAGTCCCTACGAGCAGTACTTC; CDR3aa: CASSPWTATSPYEQYF
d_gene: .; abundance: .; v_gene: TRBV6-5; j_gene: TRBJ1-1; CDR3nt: TGTGCCAGCAGGCGGGGAGACCGAATGAACACTGAAGCTTTCTTT; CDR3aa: CASRRGDRMNTEAFF
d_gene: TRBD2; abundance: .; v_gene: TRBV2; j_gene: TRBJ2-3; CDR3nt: TGTGCCAGCAGTGACGCGGGCGGGGGGGGAGATACGCAGTATTTT; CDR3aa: CASSDAGGGGDTQYF
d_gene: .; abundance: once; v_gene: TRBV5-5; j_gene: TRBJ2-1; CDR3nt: TGTGCCAGCATGTTAAAGGCGGACTTCTACAATGAGCAGTTCTTC; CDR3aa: CASMLKADFYNEQFF
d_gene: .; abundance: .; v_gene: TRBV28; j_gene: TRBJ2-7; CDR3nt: TGTGCCAGCAGACAGGGTTCCTACGAGCAGTACTTC; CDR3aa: CASRQGSYEQYF
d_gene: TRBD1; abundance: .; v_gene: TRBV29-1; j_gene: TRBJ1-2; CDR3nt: TGCAGCGTCCCCCCCCGTGGACAGGGAGTGGACTATGGCTACACCTTC; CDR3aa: CSVPPRGQGVDYGYTF
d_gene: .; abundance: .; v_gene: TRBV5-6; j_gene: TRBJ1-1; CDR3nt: TGTGCCAGCACCCTGAGCCTCCTGAACACTGAAGCTTTCTTT; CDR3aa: CASTLSLLNTEAFF
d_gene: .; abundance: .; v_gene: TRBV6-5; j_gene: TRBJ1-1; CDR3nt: TGTGCCAGCAGTTACGGTTCGAGGGATGGCGCTGAAGCTTTCTTT; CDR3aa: CASSYGSRDGAEAFF
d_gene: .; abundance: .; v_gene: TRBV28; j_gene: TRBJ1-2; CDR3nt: TGTGCCAGCAGTCTCCTAGTGGCCACTGGCTATGGCTACACCTTC; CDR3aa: CASSLLVATGYGYTF
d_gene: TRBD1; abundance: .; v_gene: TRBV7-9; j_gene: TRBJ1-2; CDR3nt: TGTGCCAGCAGCTCTACAGGGGCGCGGGTCTATGGCTACACCTTC; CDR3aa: CASSSTGARVYGYTF